This TCR beta chain came from a study of blood T cell repertoires in COVID-19. Study context: The cDNA or gDNA used as material had been derived from T cells, B-cell-depleted T cells, or PBMCs.

Here immunoSEQ multiplex PCR was the method, and the copy in TCRdb shows in-frame clones only, minus some. The sample records fewer than 300,000 clones, roughly 84% being singletons. The V segment lost 1 base and the J segment 5 bases; nucleotides outside the gene matches: 5. The CDR3 length is 14 residues. The germline gives CDR1 SGDLS, CDR2 YYNGEE. Sequencing was carried out using peripheral blood. The rearrangement joins TRBV9 to TRBJ2-7; 8 positions match TRBD1. This receptor was taken from a woman between 18 and 30 years old with acute or convalescent COVID-19. Here the CDR3 DNA reads TGTGCCAGCAGCGTACAGCAGGACAGGGACGAGCAGTACTTC. This gives the protein CASSVQQDRDEQYF.